One sample yielded the 7 T cell receptor beta chains listed below, sequenced in a study of T cells after posttransplantation cyclophosphamide. The data were produced by immunoSEQ multiplex PCR, yet TCRdb's version contains in-frame clones alone and is incomplete. The sample was found to contain tens of thousands of clones, and every one recurs. Sequencing input: PBMCs. The receptors stem from a man in his forties in good health, CMV-negative, and a related stem cell transplant donor.

The table lists this clone with many counts. The rearrangement uses TRBV19 and TRBJ1-5, with D possibly TRBD1 on 6 matching bases. Germline values: CDR1 LNHDA, CDR2 SQIVND (reference sequence). With 6 bases removed from V and 6 bases from J, the gap between germline ends came to 18 bases. The CDR3 is 15 residues long. The CDR3 reads CASRPADRIGQPQHF. The CDR3 nucleotides read TGTGCCAGTAGGCCCGCCGACAGGATTGGTCAGCCCCAGCATTTT.

The chain couples TRBV6-1 to TRBJ2-3; no clear D. Deletions cut 6 bases from V and 0 bases from J, with 10 bases between. The CDR3 runs to 14 residues. The germline V gene has CDR1 MNHNS and CDR2 SASEGT. The CDR3 loop reads CASRPHGSTDTQYF. CDR3 nucleotide sequence: TGTGCCAGCAGGCCTCACGGGAGCACAGATACGCAGTATTTT.

This clone showed up many times. The V gene is TRBV5-1, the J gene TRBJ2-2, with 7 bases matching TRBD2. The CDR3 extends over 13 amino acids. Losses at the gene ends were 4 bases for V and 7 bases for J; bases not matched to a gene: 4. CDR1 and CDR2 (germline): SGHRS, YFSETQ. DNA for the CDR3: TGCGCCAGCAGCCTCAGGGAGGGCGGGGAGCTGTTTTTT. Amino acid sequence: CASSLREGGELFF.

This clone appeared a few times. This chain connects TRBV6-6 to TRBJ2-1; perhaps TRBD2 as D (6 bases). V gave up 6 bases and J gave up 7 bases, with 22 bases separating them. The germline V gene encodes CDR1 MNHNY and CDR2 SVGAGI (reference sequence). The CDR3 is 16 residues long. As DNA, the CDR3 is TGTGCCAGCAGCCGGGACTCCACATTGGGGGAAAATGAGCAGTTCTTC. Its protein product is CASSRDSTLGENEQFF.

This clone was seen many times. This chain connects TRBV6-1 to TRBJ2-1, with TRBD2 matching over 9 bases. The CDR3 consists of 14 residues. Germline V gene data show CDR1 as MNHNS and CDR2 as SASEGT. The V gene end was trimmed by 6 bases and the J gene end by 4 bases; junction bases not matched to a gene: 4. The CDR3 DNA reads as TGTGCCAGCAGAAGGACTAGCGTGTACAATGAGCAGTTCTTC. The encoded protein is CASRRTSVYNEQFF.

Ten or more counts support this clone. DNA of the CDR3: TGTGCCATCAGTGAGTCAGGATTGGAGCAGTACGTC. Protein product: CAISESGLEQYV. The chain carries TRBV10-3 and TRBJ2-7; D unresolved. This CDR3 spans 12 amino acids. Germline V gives CDR1 ENHRY, CDR2 SYGVKD. The V end was cut by 0 bases, the J end by 7 bases, with 7 bases between.

This clone was picked up many times. CDR3 DNA sequence: TGTGCCAGCACCACGGGGGTGAACACCGGGGAGCTGTTTTTT. This gives the protein CASTTGVNTGELFF. The chain employs TRBV5-4 and TRBJ2-2; TRBD2 might be the D (6 bases). Germline CDR1 SGHNT, CDR2 YYREEE (reference sequence). V was clipped by 6 bases and J by 1 base, with 10 bases between them. CDR3 length equals 14 residues.